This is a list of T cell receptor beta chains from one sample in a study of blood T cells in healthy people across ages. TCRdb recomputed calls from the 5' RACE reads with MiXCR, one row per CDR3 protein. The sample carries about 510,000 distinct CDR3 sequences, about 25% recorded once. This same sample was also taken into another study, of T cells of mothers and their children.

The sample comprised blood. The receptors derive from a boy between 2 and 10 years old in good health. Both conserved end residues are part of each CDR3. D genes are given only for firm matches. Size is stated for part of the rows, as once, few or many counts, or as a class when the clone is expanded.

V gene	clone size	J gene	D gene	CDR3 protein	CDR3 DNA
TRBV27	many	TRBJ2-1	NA	CASSFGAYNEQFF	TGTGCCAGCAGTTTTGGTGCCTACAATGAGCAGTTCTTC
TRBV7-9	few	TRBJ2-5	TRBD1	CASSQGGQGRKTQYF	TGTGCCAGCTCACAAGGGGGACAGGGTCGAAAGACCCAGTACTTC
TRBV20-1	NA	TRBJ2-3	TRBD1	CSAGQDSGTDTQYF	TGCAGTGCTGGACAGGATTCCGGGACAGATACGCAGTATTTT
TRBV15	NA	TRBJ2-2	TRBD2	CATGSGGGSYTGELFF	TGTGCCACCGGGAGCGGCGGGGGGAGTTACACCGGGGAGCTGTTTTTT
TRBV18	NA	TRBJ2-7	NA	CASSPEGGGEQYF	TGTGCCAGCTCACCAGAAGGGGGTGGCGAGCAGTACTTC
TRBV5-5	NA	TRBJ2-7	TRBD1	CASMQERWTGREQYF	TGTGCCAGCATGCAGGAGCGATGGACAGGGAGGGAGCAGTACTTC
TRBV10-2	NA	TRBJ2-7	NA	CASSDMHPEQYF	TGCGCCAGCAGTGATATGCACCCGGAGCAGTACTTC
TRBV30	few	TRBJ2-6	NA	CAWKSSGANVLTF	TGTGCCTGGAAATCCTCTGGGGCCAACGTCCTGACTTTC
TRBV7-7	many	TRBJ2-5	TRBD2	CASSLGRLAGGGETQYF	TGTGCCAGCAGCTTGGGTAGGCTAGCGGGAGGAGGAGAGACCCAGTACTTC
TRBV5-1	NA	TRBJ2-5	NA	CASSLGAFLLLGEETQYF	TGCGCCAGCAGCTTGGGAGCCTTCCTGCTCTTAGGGGAAGAGACCCAGTACTTC
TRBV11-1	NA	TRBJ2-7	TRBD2	CASSRGLAEYEQYF	TGTGCCAGCAGCCGCGGACTAGCGGAATACGAGCAGTACTTC
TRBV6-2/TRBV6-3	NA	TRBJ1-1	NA	CASRFDGNTEAFF	TGTGCCAGCAGATTCGACGGGAACACTGAAGCTTTCTTT
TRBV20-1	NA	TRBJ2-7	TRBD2	CSARRPSGGSYEQYF	TGCAGTGCTAGACGTCCTAGCGGGGGTTCCTACGAGCAGTACTTC
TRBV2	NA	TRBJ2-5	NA	CASSGRTPEGETQYF	TGTGCCAGCAGTGGACGGACTCCTGAGGGCGAGACCCAGTACTTC
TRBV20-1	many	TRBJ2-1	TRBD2	CSARASGIISYNEQFF	TGCAGTGCACGGGCTAGCGGGATTATTTCCTACAATGAGCAGTTCTTC
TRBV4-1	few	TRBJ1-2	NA	CASSQGGGRRNYGYTF	TGCGCCAGCAGCCAAGGGGGAGGCAGGCGAAACTATGGCTACACCTTC
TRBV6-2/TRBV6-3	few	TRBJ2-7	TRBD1	CASRFRGLDEQYF	TGTGCCAGCCGGTTCAGGGGGCTTGACGAGCAGTACTTC
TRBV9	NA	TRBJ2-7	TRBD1	CASSAGTALYEQYF	TGTGCCAGCAGCGCCGGGACAGCCCTCTACGAGCAGTACTTC
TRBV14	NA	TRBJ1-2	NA	CASSQDLQGAYGYTF	TGTGCCAGCAGCCAAGATCTTCAGGGCGCGTATGGCTACACCTTC
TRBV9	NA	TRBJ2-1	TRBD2	CASSPPTRASGSNEQFF	TGTGCCAGCAGCCCCCCTACCAGGGCTAGCGGGTCCAATGAGCAGTTCTTC
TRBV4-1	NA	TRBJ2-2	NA	CASSQEGRGATGELFF	TGCGCCAGCAGCCAAGAGGGGAGGGGGGCCACCGGGGAGCTGTTTTTT
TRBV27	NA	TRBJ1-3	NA	CASSLYPGPGNTIYF	TGTGCCAGCAGCCTCTATCCGGGTCCTGGAAACACCATATATTTT
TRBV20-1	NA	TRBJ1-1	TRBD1	CSWALRDRAYAEAFF	TGCAGTTGGGCCCTCCGGGACAGGGCCTACGCTGAAGCTTTCTTT
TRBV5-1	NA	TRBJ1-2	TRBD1	CASSQKTGAGGGYTF	TGCGCCAGCAGCCAAAAGACAGGGGCCGGGGGTGGCTACACCTTC
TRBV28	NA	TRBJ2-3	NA	CASSLTQGVLADTQYF	TGTGCCAGCAGTTTAACCCAGGGAGTTCTCGCAGATACGCAGTATTTT
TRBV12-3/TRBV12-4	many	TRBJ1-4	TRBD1	CASSPLTGALGKLFF	TGTGCCAGCAGCCCCCTCACAGGGGCTCTCGGAAAACTGTTTTTT
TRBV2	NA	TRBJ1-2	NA	CASSEWFKAGGYTF	TGTGCCAGCAGTGAATGGTTTAAAGCAGGTGGCTACACCTTC
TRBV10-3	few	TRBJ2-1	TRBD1	CAISDGGQGARNEQFF	TGTGCCATCAGTGACGGAGGGCAGGGGGCGAGGAATGAGCAGTTCTTC
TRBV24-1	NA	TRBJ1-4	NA	CATSDSAGEKLFF	TGTGCCACCAGTGATTCGGCTGGGGAAAAACTGTTTTTT
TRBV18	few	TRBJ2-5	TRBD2	CASSGRQGLAGETQYF	TGTGCCAGCTCAGGCCGACAGGGACTAGCAGGCGAGACCCAGTACTTC
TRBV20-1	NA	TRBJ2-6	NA	CSARDPNSGANVLTF	TGCAGTGCTAGAGACCCGAACTCTGGGGCCAACGTCCTGACTTTC
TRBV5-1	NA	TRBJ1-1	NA	CASSSKGRSQLMNTEAFF	TGCGCCAGCAGCTCTAAGGGCAGGTCCCAGCTCATGAACACTGAAGCTTTCTTT
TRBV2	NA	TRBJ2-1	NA	CASSPQGAIAGAQFF	TGTGCCAGCAGTCCCCAGGGGGCTATAGCGGGGGCACAGTTCTTC
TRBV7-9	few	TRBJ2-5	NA	CASSQASVKETQYF	TGTGCCAGCAGCCAAGCTAGCGTAAAAGAGACCCAGTACTTC
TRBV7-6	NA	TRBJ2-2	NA	CASSSHGGELFF	TGTGCCAGCAGCTCCCACGGCGGGGAGCTGTTTTTT
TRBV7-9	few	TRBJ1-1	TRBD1	CASSLQGAKNTEAFF	TGTGCCAGCAGCCTCCAGGGGGCTAAGAACACTGAAGCTTTCTTT
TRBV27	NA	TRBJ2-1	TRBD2	CASSLFGLAGDLDEQFF	TGTGCCAGCAGTTTATTTGGGCTAGCGGGAGATCTGGATGAGCAGTTCTTC
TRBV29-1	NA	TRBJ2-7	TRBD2	CSVEDRASGDLYEQYF	TGCAGCGTTGAAGATCGGGCTAGCGGGGACCTGTACGAGCAGTACTTC
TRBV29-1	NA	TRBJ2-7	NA	CSVLLYEQYF	TGCAGCGTACTACTTTACGAGCAGTACTTC
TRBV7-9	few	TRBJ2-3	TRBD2	CASSLVLAGPTDTQYF	TGTGCCAGCAGCTTAGTACTAGCGGGCCCCACAGATACGCAGTATTTT
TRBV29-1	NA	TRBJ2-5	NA	CSVDKGMVQTQYF	TGCAGCGTTGACAAGGGGATGGTCCAGACCCAGTACTTC
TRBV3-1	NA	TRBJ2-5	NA	CASSQDNQFMETQYF	TGTGCCAGCAGCCAAGATAACCAGTTTATGGAGACCCAGTACTTC
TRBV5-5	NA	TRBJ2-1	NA	CASSLEWGSLGNEQFF	TGTGCCAGCAGCTTGGAGTGGGGAAGTCTCGGCAATGAGCAGTTCTTC
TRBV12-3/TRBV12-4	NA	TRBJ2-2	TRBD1	CASSPGQGSNTEELFF	TGTGCCAGCAGCCCGGGACAGGGTAGTAACACCGAGGAGCTGTTTTTT
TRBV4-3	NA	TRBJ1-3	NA	CASSQDWEGVSGNTIYF	TGCGCCAGCAGCCAAGATTGGGAAGGCGTCTCTGGAAACACCATATATTTT
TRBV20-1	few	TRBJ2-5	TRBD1	CSASPDRGAQETQYF	TGCAGTGCTAGTCCTGACAGGGGCGCCCAAGAGACCCAGTACTTC
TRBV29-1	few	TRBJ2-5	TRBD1	CSVERTGGAEETQYF	TGCAGCGTTGAAAGGACAGGGGGCGCCGAGGAGACCCAGTACTTC
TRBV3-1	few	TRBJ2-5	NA	CASSQRAGQETQYF	TGTGCCAGCAGCCAGCGGGCAGGTCAAGAGACCCAGTACTTC
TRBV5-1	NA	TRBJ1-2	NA	CASSSGQANYGYTF	TGCGCCAGCAGCTCGGGGCAGGCTAACTATGGCTACACCTTC
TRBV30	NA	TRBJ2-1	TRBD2	CAWSVTSGRNEQFF	TGTGCCTGGAGTGTAACTAGCGGGAGAAATGAGCAGTTCTTC
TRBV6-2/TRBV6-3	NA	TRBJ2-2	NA	CASSYAQTLTGELFF	TGTGCCAGCAGTTACGCCCAAACCTTGACCGGGGAGCTGTTTTTT
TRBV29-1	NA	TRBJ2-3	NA	CSVGGARADTQYF	TGCAGCGTTGGGGGAGCTCGGGCAGATACGCAGTATTTT
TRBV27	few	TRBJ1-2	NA	CASTPTGSNYGYTF	TGTGCCAGCACCCCAACAGGGTCTAACTATGGCTACACCTTC